Below are 23 T cell receptor beta chains sequenced from a single sample in a study of blood T cell repertoires in COVID-19. The data were produced by immunoSEQ multiplex PCR, yet TCRdb's version contains in-frame clones alone and is incomplete. The sample shows 200,000 to 300,000 clones, over 80% of them seen only once. Material for sequencing was peripheral blood. Receptor source: a woman between 40 and 55 years old with acute or convalescent COVID-19.

In its sample, this clone was seen once. This chain connects TRBV6-5 to TRBJ1-1; D uncertain. The V and J ends lost 4 bases and 6 bases respectively, with 12 bases between them. Germline assignment: CDR1 MNHEY and CDR2 SVGAGI. This CDR3 comprises 13 residues. CDR3 protein: CASSSDPTSEAFF. The CDR3 region has the DNA TGTGCCAGCAGTTCCGACCCGACATCTGAAGCTTTCTTT.

The chain uses TRBV14 and TRBJ1-2, with a weak D call TRBD1 (5 bases). Germline assignment: CDR1 SGHDN and CDR2 FVKESK. The CDR3 loop spans 17 amino acids. Between the trimmed V and J ends, which lost 4 bases and 1 base, there was a span of 19 bases. CDR3 amino acids: CASSLGGAGVLNYGYTF. The CDR3 bases are TGTGCCAGCAGCCTTGGAGGGGCGGGGGTTCTTAACTATGGCTACACCTTC.

This clone was counted a few times. The V call is TRBV10-2, the J call TRBJ1-2; D gene unclear. The V end lost 0 bases, the J end lost 5 bases, and 10 bases lay between the germline ends. This CDR3 has 14 amino acids. Per germline, CDR1 WSHSY and CDR2 SAAADI. CDR3 nucleotide sequence: TGCGCCAGCAGTGAGTCAGCGGACGATTATGGCTACACCTTC. Amino acids: CASSESADDYGYTF.

The chain carries TRBV5-1 and TRBJ1-3; D perhaps matches TRBD1 (5 bases). Trimming took off 2 bases at V and 0 bases at J, with 12 bases between the two ends. From germline, CDR1 is SGHRS and CDR2 YFSETQ. The CDR3 totals 16 residues. In DNA form, the CDR3 reads TGCGCCAGCAGCTTAGGTCTGACAGACTCTGGAAACACCATATATTTT. Protein: CASSLGLTDSGNTIYF.

The rearrangement uses TRBV3-1 (or the pseudogene TRBV3-2) and TRBJ1-1; tentative D call: TRBD1 (6 bases). Per germline, CDR1 LGHDT and CDR2 YNNKEL (reference sequence). This CDR3 region has 14 residues. Trimming shortened V by 2 bases and J by 9 bases, and 16 bases separated the two germline ends. CDR3 amino acids: CASSQIGDTKKAFF. In DNA, the CDR3 is TGTGCCAGCAGCCAAATTGGGGACACTAAGAAAGCTTTCTTT.

V gene TRBV4-1 combines with J gene TRBJ1-2, with D unresolved. Germline CDR1 MGHRA, CDR2 YSYEKL. The CDR3 totals 17 residues. Between the trimmed V and J ends, which lost 4 bases and 4 bases, there was a span of 22 bases. CDR3 loop: CASSLKRVTSLGYGYTF. Here the CDR3 DNA reads TGCGCCAGCAGCCTGAAGAGGGTAACAAGTTTGGGCTATGGCTACACCTTC.

The gene calls are TRBV6-4 and TRBJ1-1; a weak D match, TRBD1 (5 bases). Germline V CDR1 and CDR2: MRHNA, SNTAGT. Deletions cut 6 bases from V and 2 bases from J, with 10 bases between. The CDR3 is 13 amino acids. CDR3 DNA sequence: TGTGCCAGCAGAGAGCAGGGAAACACTGAAGCTTTCTTT. This gives the protein CASREQGNTEAFF.

This chain joins TRBV10-3 and TRBJ1-5; a possible D gene is TRBD1 (5 bases). V shed 0 bases and J shed 5 bases, with 8 bases lying between them. CDR3 size: 14 residues. Germline values: CDR1 ENHRY, CDR2 SYGVKD. CDR3 loop: CAISESRVDQPQHF. DNA for the CDR3: TGTGCCATCAGTGAGTCCAGGGTAGATCAGCCCCAGCATTTT.

The chain employs TRBV7-2 and TRBJ1-4; no reliable D call. The CDR3 runs 14 residues. Germline V gene sequence: CDR1 SGHTA, CDR2 FQGNSA. Trimming pared 3 bases from V and 0 bases from J, leaving 5 bases between. CDR3 loop: CASSLRPTNEKLFF. For the CDR3, the DNA is TGTGCCAGCAGCTTGAGGCCAACTAATGAAAAACTGTTTTTT.

V gene TRBV15 combines with J gene TRBJ1-2; D is perhaps TRBD1 (5 bases). The germline gives CDR1 LNHNV, CDR2 YYDKDF (reference sequence). Trimming stripped 0 bases from V and 14 bases from J, with 28 bases between. This CDR3 is 17 amino acids long. DNA for the CDR3: TGTGCCACCAGCAGAGACGGAGAGGTCTCTATGGGGGGTCGTTTAACCTTC. It yields the protein CATSRDGEVSMGGRLTF. The whole variable domain, filled in from reference TRBV15 and TRBJ1-2, reads DAMVIQNPRYQVTQFGKPVTLSCSQTLNHNVMYWYQQKSSQAPKLLFHYYDKDFNNEADTPDNFQSRRPNTSFCFLDIRSPGLGDTAMYLCATSRDGEVSMGGRLTFGSGTRLTVV.

The table lists this clone with a count of one. The chain links TRBV5-1 to TRBJ1-1; TRBD1 matches 12 bases. The J segment lost 7 bases and the V segment lost 3 bases, leaving 10 bases of the junction unmatched. The CDR3 totals 16 residues. CDR1 and CDR2 (germline): SGHRS, YFSETQ. The CDR3 loop is CASSSRDRGLYGEAFF. The CDR3 DNA sequence: TGCGCCAGCAGCTCCCGGGACAGGGGGCTCTACGGTGAAGCTTTCTTT.

This clone was seen just once. This sequence joins TRBV25-1 and TRBJ1-1, with 10 bases aligning to TRBD1. The CDR3 spans 18 residues. Germline V gives CDR1 MGHDK, CDR2 SYGVNS. V lost 1 base to trimming and J lost 4 bases; unmatched junction nucleotides: 12. CDR3 loop: CASSEFLGTGEGSTEAFF. CDR3 nucleotide sequence: TGTGCCAGCAGTGAATTTCTGGGGACAGGGGAGGGGAGCACTGAAGCTTTCTTT.

The rearrangement joins TRBV19 to TRBJ1-3; D gene unclear. Germline V CDR1 and CDR2: LNHDA, SQIVND (reference sequence). There are 14 residues in the CDR3. Trimming shortened V by 4 bases and J by 1 base, and 8 bases separated the two germline ends. The CDR3 DNA reads as TGTGCCAGTAGTACGTGGGAGTCTGGAAACACCATATATTTT. It translates to CASSTWESGNTIYF.

This sequence joins TRBV15 and TRBJ1-5; the D gene is possibly TRBD1 (6 bases). The V gene lost 1 base and the J gene lost 1 base, with 11 bases spanning the gap. The CDR3 length is 16 residues. Per the germline V gene, CDR1 is LNHNV and CDR2 is YYDKDF (reference sequence). CDR3 amino acids: CATSRVQGLSNQPQHF. The CDR3, as DNA: TGTGCCACCAGCAGAGTTCAGGGGTTAAGCAATCAGCCCCAGCATTTT.

The V gene is TRBV4-1, the J gene TRBJ2-7; D unclear. The V gene lost 0 bases and the J gene lost 1 base, with 7 bases spanning the gap. Germline CDR1 and CDR2: MGHRA and YSYEKL. The CDR3 is 14 residues long. The CDR3 here is CASSQDYGSYEQYV. The DNA for the CDR3 is TGCGCCAGCAGCCAAGATTACGGTTCCTACGAGCAGTACGTC.

V is TRBV19 and J is TRBJ2-1; 9 nucleotides match TRBD1. CDR1 LNHDA and CDR2 SQIVND come from the germline V gene (reference sequence). V lost 5 bases and J lost 7; bases outside the gene matches: 15. This CDR3 is 17 amino acids long. CDR3: CASSSGIVDRGANEQFF. CDR3 coding DNA: TGTGCCAGTAGTTCTGGGATTGTGGACAGGGGAGCGAATGAGCAGTTCTTC.

V and J are TRBV4-1 and TRBJ1-2, with 8 bases identical to TRBD1. Germline trimming cut 4 bases from V and 6 bases from J; bases unmatched to any gene: 19. This CDR3 has 18 residues. Germline CDR1 MGHRA, CDR2 YSYEKL. CDR3 sequence (DNA): TGCGCCAGCAGCCTTGTATTCCCCCGGGACAGGATGGGGCATGGCTACACCTTC. Amino acids: CASSLVFPRDRMGHGYTF.

The chain combines TRBV5-6 with TRBJ2-3, with 7 bases lining up with TRBD1. V dropped 3 bases and J dropped 2; count of bases not matched to a gene: 6. Per the germline V gene, CDR1 is SGHDT and CDR2 is YYEEEE. The CDR3 consists of 15 residues. The DNA of the CDR3 is TGTGCCAGCAGCTGGGGGACAGCGACCACAGATACGCAGTATTTT. This gives the protein CASSWGTATTDTQYF. Using reference TRBV5-6 and TRBJ2-3 for the parts outside the CDR3, the full variable domain is DAGVTQSPTHLIKTRGQQVTLRCSPKSGHDTVSWYQQALGQGPQFIFQYYEEEERQRGNFPDRFSGHQFPNYSSELNVNALLLGDSALYLCASSWGTATTDTQYFGPGTRLTVL.

This clone occurred once. J is TRBJ1-1 and V is TRBV6-5, with D perhaps TRBD1 (6 bases). The germline V gene has CDR1 MNHEY and CDR2 SVGAGI. The V end was cut by 0 bases, the J end by 5 bases, with 7 bases between. CDR3 length: 13 amino acids. The CDR3 spells CASSYSGATEAFF. DNA for the CDR3: TGTGCCAGCAGTTACTCGGGGGCGACTGAAGCTTTCTTT.

The chain is built from TRBV5-1 and TRBJ1-1; possibly TRBD1 for D (6 bases). The CDR3 length is 14 residues. V lost 6 bases and J lost 0, with 12 bases in between. Germline loops: CDR1 SGHRS, CDR2 YFSETQ. As DNA, the CDR3 is TGCGCCAGCACTAGGACAGAGTTGAACACTGAAGCTTTCTTT. The encoded protein is CASTRTELNTEAFF.

The chain recombines TRBV25-1 with TRBJ2-2; TRBD1 aligns across 7 bases. This CDR3 has 16 amino acids. Germline trimming cut 6 bases from V and 1 base from J; bases unmatched to any gene: 8. Looked up from germline, CDR1 is MGHDK and CDR2 is SYGVNS. CDR3: CASSWNRGRNTGELFF. The CDR3 DNA sequence: TGTGCCAGCAGCTGGAACAGGGGTAGGAACACCGGGGAGCTGTTTTTT.

The chain joins TRBV30 to TRBJ2-7; D uncertain. Germline CDR1 is GTSNPN and CDR2 is SVGIG (reference sequence). Deletions cut 0 bases from V and 1 base from J, with 7 bases between. CDR3 size: 13 residues. CDR3 protein: CAWSVGLSYEQYV. The DNA for the CDR3 is TGTGCCTGGAGTGTCGGGTTATCCTACGAGCAGTACGTC.

The CDR3 here is CSVQGGANYGYTF. The CDR3 nucleotides read TGCAGCGTTCAAGGGGGCGCTAACTATGGCTACACCTTC. The chain has TRBV29-1 and TRBJ1-2; 7 bases line up with TRBD1. The ends lost 5 bases at V and 0 bases at J; junction bases unmatched: 3. Germline assignment: CDR1 SQVTM and CDR2 ANQGSEA. The CDR3 has 13 amino acids.